The 26 T cell receptor beta chains below come from one sample, sequenced in a study of blood T cell repertoires in COVID-19. TCRdb's table, derived via immunoSEQ multiplex PCR, lists solely in-frame clones and lacks some. The sample includes about 350,000 clones, roughly 90% of them seen just once. Sequenced input: PBMCs or T cells enriched from blood (not recorded which). Receptors originate from a woman aged 30 to 39 who had been exposed to COVID-19.

DNA for the CDR3: TGTGCCAGCAGCTTGGTTTCTGAGGAGCAGTACTTC. It translates to CASSLVSEEQYF. The rearrangement links TRBV7-9 to TRBJ2-7; unclear D gene. V dropped 3 bases and J dropped 7 bases, with 10 bases sitting between them. The length of the CDR3 is 12 residues. Germline V gene lookup returns CDR1 SEHNR and CDR2 FQNEAQ (reference sequence).

This chain uses TRBV28 with TRBJ1-1; possibly TRBD1 for D (6 bases). V lost 6 bases and J 4 bases, leaving 15 bases between the germline ends. Germline-derived CDR1 and CDR2 are MDHEN and SYDVKM. This CDR3 is 14 amino acids long. The chain's CDR3 is CASRGHLRGTEAFF. The CDR3 nucleotides are TGTGCCAGCAGGGGACACCTCAGGGGCACTGAAGCTTTCTTT.

V and J are TRBV30 and TRBJ1-4; TRBD1 might be the D (5 bases). This CDR3 is 14 amino acids long. Deletions cut 0 bases from V and 8 bases from J, with 13 bases between. CDR1 is GTSNPN and CDR2 is SVGIG in the germline V gene (reference sequence). CDR3 in DNA: TGTGCCTGGAGTGTATCAGGGTTTAGGGAAAAACTGTTTTTT. It encodes CAWSVSGFREKLFF. Combining the CDR3 with reference TRBV30 and TRBJ1-4 gives the whole variable domain SQTIHQWPATLVQPVGSPLSLECTVEGTSNPNLYWYRQAAGRGLQLLFYSVGIGQISSEVPQNLSASRPQDRQFILSSKKLLLSDSGFYLCAWSVSGFREKLFFGSGTQLSVL.

The V call is TRBV7-2, the J call TRBJ1-5; the match to TRBD1 covers 9 bases. CDR1 SGHTA and CDR2 FQGNSA come from the germline V gene. The J segment lost 6 bases and the V segment lost 5 bases, leaving 11 bases of the junction unmatched. This CDR3 is 16 amino acids long. This CDR3 is CASSHTTGGASQPQHF. The DNA for the CDR3 is TGTGCCAGCAGCCATACCACAGGGGGCGCGAGTCAGCCCCAGCATTTT.

This chain links TRBV19 with TRBJ2-7, with a weak D call TRBD1 (5 bases). V lost 7 bases, J lost 0 bases, and 13 bases lay in between. The CDR3 spans 14 residues. Germline CDR1 is LNHDA and CDR2 is SQIVND (reference sequence). CDR3 amino acids: CASTLTEYSYEQYF. Written as DNA, the CDR3 is TGTGCCAGTACCCTGACAGAGTACTCCTACGAGCAGTACTTC.

Concerning this clone itself: This sample includes further DNA sequences coding for the same CDR3. The chain is built from TRBV28 and TRBJ2-2; possible D gene TRBD1, 5 bases. Trimming took off 2 bases at V and 1 base at J, with 5 bases between the two ends. This CDR3 is built from 14 residues. CDR1 MDHEN and CDR2 SYDVKM come from the germline V gene. CDR3 sequence reads: CASSLGQNTGELFF. CDR3 DNA: TGTGCCAGCAGTTTAGGACAGAACACCGGGGAGCTGTTTTTT.

This clone has at least ten counts. V is TRBV11-1 and J is TRBJ2-2, with D possibly TRBD2 on 6 matching bases. Germline values: CDR1 SGHAT, CDR2 FQDESV (reference sequence). The CDR3 is 15 residues long. The V gene lost 0 bases and the J gene lost 2 bases, with 7 bases spanning the gap. In DNA, the CDR3 is TGTGCCAGCAGCTTAGCGGGAGGTAACACCGGGGAGCTGTTTTTT. Translated: CASSLAGGNTGELFF. The full variable domain, rest sourced from reference TRBV11-1 and TRBJ2-2, is EAEVAQSPRYKITEKSQAVAFWCDPISGHATLYWYRQILGQGPELLVQFQDESVVDDSQLPKDRFSAERLKGVDSTLKIQPAELGDSAMYLCASSLAGGNTGELFFGEGSRLTVL.

The chain uses TRBV28 and TRBJ1-1; the D gene is possibly TRBD1 (5 bases). Between the trimmed V and J ends, which lost 6 bases and 1 base, there was a span of 12 bases. The germline V gene encodes CDR1 MDHEN and CDR2 SYDVKM. CDR3 length: 14 amino acids. DNA for the CDR3: TGTGCCAGCAGGATCGGGGGGACGAACACTGAAGCTTTCTTT. The encoded protein is CASRIGGTNTEAFF.

CDR3 loop: CANSGTGSYEQYF. The DNA for the CDR3 is TGTGCCAACTCCGGGACAGGGAGCTACGAGCAGTACTTC. This chain connects TRBV13 to TRBJ2-7; 9 bases line up with TRBD1. Germline V CDR1 and CDR2: PRHDT, FYEKMQ (reference sequence). The ends lost 10 bases at V and 3 bases at J; junction bases unmatched: 7. The CDR3 totals 13 residues.

This rearrangement joins TRBV6-6 to TRBJ2-1; D perhaps matches TRBD2 (5 bases). The CDR3 has 16 amino acids. The germline CDR1 and CDR2 sequences are MNHNY and SVGAGI (reference sequence). The V gene lost 6 bases and the J gene lost 5 bases, with 20 bases spanning the gap. The CDR3 reads CASRITVRAADNEQFF. The CDR3 nucleotides are TGTGCCAGCAGAATTACGGTTCGAGCGGCGGACAATGAGCAGTTCTTC.

A remark on this clone: Other nucleotide sequences in the sample specify the same CDR3. The gene calls are TRBV11-2 and TRBJ2-7, with D unclear. Trimming took 5 bases from V and 2 from J, leaving 7 bases between them. This CDR3 spans 12 amino acids. Germline V CDR1 and CDR2: SGHAT, FQNNGV. CDR3 residues: CASSPTAYEQYF. CDR3 coding DNA: TGTGCCAGCAGCCCCACAGCCTACGAGCAGTACTTC. The entire variable domain, with the rest obtained from reference TRBV11-2 and TRBJ2-7, is as follows: EAGVAQSPRYKIIEKRQSVAFWCNPISGHATLYWYQQILGQGPKLLIQFQNNGVVDDSQLPKDRFSAERLKGVDSTLKIQPAKLEDSAVYLCASSPTAYEQYFGPGTRLTVT.

The V call is TRBV28, the J call TRBJ1-2; TRBD1 agrees at 9 bases. V lost 7 bases to trimming and J lost 4 bases; unmatched junction nucleotides: 16. The CDR3 spans 17 residues. The germline V gene has CDR1 MDHEN and CDR2 SYDVKM. This CDR3 reads CASTNTPGQGRPYGYTF. The CDR3 DNA reads as TGTGCCAGCACTAACACCCCGGGACAGGGTAGACCCTATGGCTACACCTTC.

The chain couples TRBV7-9 to TRBJ2-1; 7 bases map to TRBD1. The CDR3 covers 16 residues. CDR1 is SEHNR and CDR2 is FQNEAQ in the germline V gene (reference sequence). V gave up 0 bases and J gave up 6 bases; unmatched junction bases: 8. This chain's CDR3 is CASSLAEQGLGNEQFF. In nucleotides, the CDR3 is TGTGCCAGCAGCTTAGCGGAACAGGGGTTGGGCAATGAGCAGTTCTTC.

This rearrangement joins TRBV28 to TRBJ2-2, with 7 nucleotides matching TRBD1. This CDR3 is built from 18 residues. Trimming removed 10 bases from V and 5 bases from J; junction bases left unmatched: 22. Germline lookup yields CDR1 MDHEN and CDR2 SYDVKM. The CDR3 loop reads CAIPISPTQNRGTGELFF. The CDR3 region has the DNA TGTGCCATCCCAATCAGCCCCACACAAAACAGGGGTACCGGGGAGCTGTTTTTT.

The chain employs TRBV5-1 and TRBJ1-1, with TRBD1 matching 7 bases. The CDR3 is 13 residues long. Per germline, CDR1 SGHRS and CDR2 YFSETQ. J lost 5 bases, V lost 3 bases, and 4 bases had no gene match. CDR3 loop: CASSSLQGTEAFF. The CDR3 DNA reads TGCGCCAGCAGCTCCCTACAGGGGACTGAAGCTTTCTTT.

The chain employs TRBV4-1 and TRBJ2-3; D remains ambiguous. The CDR3 consists of 14 residues. Trimming removed 1 base at V and 3 bases at J, with 8 bases between. CDR1 is MGHRA and CDR2 is YSYEKL in the germline V gene. CDR3 region: CASSQGVETDTQYF. The CDR3 nucleotides are TGCGCCAGCAGCCAAGGGGTGGAGACAGATACGCAGTATTTT.

The CDR3 is CASSGDRKLFF. The CDR3, as DNA: TGTGCCAGCAGCGGGGACAGAAAACTGTTTTTT. The chain links TRBV9 to TRBJ1-4; 7 positions agree with TRBD1. Germline V gene data show CDR1 as SGDLS and CDR2 as YYNGEE. J lost 10 bases, V lost 3 bases, and 0 bases had no gene match. This CDR3 is 11 amino acids long.

V and J are TRBV27 and TRBJ1-2, with TRBD1 matching over 12 bases. The ends lost 7 bases at V and 3 bases at J; junction bases unmatched: 9. CDR1 and CDR2 from the germline V gene are MNHEY and SMNVEV (reference sequence). The CDR3 has 16 residues. DNA of the CDR3: TGTGCCAGCACCCTAGCTGGGACAGGGGGCCACTATGGCTACACCTTC. Amino acid sequence: CASTLAGTGGHYGYTF.

V usage is TRBV9 and J usage is TRBJ2-2; no reliable D call. Germline assignment: CDR1 SGDLS and CDR2 YYNGEE. The germline V and J ends were trimmed by 3 bases and 0 bases, with 12 bases remaining between them. The CDR3 extends over 16 amino acids. Written as DNA, the CDR3 is TGTGCCAGCAGCGCTACTGCTAATCCGAACACCGGGGAGCTGTTTTTT. Amino acids: CASSATANPNTGELFF.

The chain employs TRBV19 and TRBJ2-7, with TRBD2 matching 11 bases. Germline loops: CDR1 LNHDA, CDR2 SQIVND (reference sequence). This CDR3 comprises 16 residues. V was clipped by 9 bases and J by 3 bases; unmatched bases: 13. This chain's CDR3 is CASTPRGSGRGYEQYF. In DNA, the CDR3 is TGTGCCAGCACTCCCCGGGGTAGCGGGAGGGGCTACGAGCAGTACTTC.

The gene calls are TRBV6-5 and TRBJ2-7; tentatively, D is TRBD1 (6 bases). The CDR3 length is 15 residues. The V end lost 5 bases, the J end lost 6 bases, and 20 bases lay between the germline ends. The V gene's germline CDR1 is MNHEY and CDR2 SVGAGI. Here the CDR3 reads CASSPPGFTGTEQYF. The DNA of the CDR3 is TGTGCCAGCAGTCCTCCAGGGTTTACAGGGACCGAGCAGTACTTC.

The V and J genes are TRBV11-3 and TRBJ1-2, with 9 bases identical to TRBD1. V shed 6 bases and J 8 bases; nucleotides not matched to a gene: 10. This CDR3 contains 14 residues. Germline values: CDR1 SGHNT, CDR2 YENEEA. The CDR3 protein is CASRNKGQGNGYTF. The CDR3 DNA reads TGTGCCAGCAGGAATAAGGGACAGGGTAACGGCTACACCTTC.

The chain joins TRBV9 to TRBJ2-7, with D uncertain. This CDR3 is built from 15 residues. The V gene lost 5 bases and the J gene lost 0 bases, with 15 bases spanning the gap. CDR1 is SGDLS and CDR2 is YYNGEE in the germline V gene. CDR3 residues: CASSAFYDISYEQYF. The CDR3, as DNA: TGTGCCAGCAGTGCATTTTATGACATCTCCTACGAGCAGTACTTC.

This sequence joins TRBV4-2 and TRBJ2-1; D is unresolved. Germline V gene lookup returns CDR1 LGHNA and CDR2 YNFKEQ. V was clipped by 0 bases and J by 0 bases, with 12 bases between them. CDR3 length: 17 amino acids. In DNA, the CDR3 is TGTGCCAGCAGCCAAGATCTTAGTGTTAGCTCCTACAATGAGCAGTTCTTC. It yields the protein CASSQDLSVSSYNEQFF.

This clone came up once. The chain uses TRBV2 and TRBJ2-2, with D possibly TRBD1 on 7 matching bases. In germline, CDR1 is SNHLY, CDR2 FYNNEI. With 9 bases removed from V and 3 bases from J, the gap between germline ends came to 11 bases. The CDR3 covers 13 residues. The CDR3 nucleotides read TGTGCCAGTACAGGGGAGGACACCGGGGAGCTGTTTTTT. It codes for CASTGEDTGELFF. Filled out from reference TRBV2 and TRBJ2-2, the complete variable domain reads EPEVTQTPSHQVTQMGQEVILRCVPISNHLYFYWYRQILGQKVEFLVSFYNNEISEKSEIFDDQFSVERPDGSNFTLKIRSTKLEDSAMYFCASTGEDTGELFFGEGSRLTVL.

The chain employs TRBV19 and TRBJ2-7, with unresolved D. This CDR3 has 13 residues. Germline loops: CDR1 LNHDA, CDR2 SQIVND (reference sequence). Between the trimmed V and J ends, which lost 5 bases and 2 bases, there was a span of 10 bases. The DNA for the CDR3 is TGTGCCAGTAGTCGGCAGGTTACCTACGAGCAGTACTTC. This sequence encodes CASSRQVTYEQYF.